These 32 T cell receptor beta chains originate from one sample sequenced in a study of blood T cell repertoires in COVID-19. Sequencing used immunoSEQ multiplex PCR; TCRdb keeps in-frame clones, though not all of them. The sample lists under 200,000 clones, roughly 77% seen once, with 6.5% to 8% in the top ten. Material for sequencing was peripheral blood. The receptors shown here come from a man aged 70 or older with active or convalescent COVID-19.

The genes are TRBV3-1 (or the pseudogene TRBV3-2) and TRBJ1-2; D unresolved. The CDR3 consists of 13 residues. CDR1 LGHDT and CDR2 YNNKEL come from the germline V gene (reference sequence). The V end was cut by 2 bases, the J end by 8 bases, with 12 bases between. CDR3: CASSQLGVGGYTF. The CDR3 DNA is TGTGCCAGCAGCCAATTGGGAGTAGGCGGCTACACCTTC.

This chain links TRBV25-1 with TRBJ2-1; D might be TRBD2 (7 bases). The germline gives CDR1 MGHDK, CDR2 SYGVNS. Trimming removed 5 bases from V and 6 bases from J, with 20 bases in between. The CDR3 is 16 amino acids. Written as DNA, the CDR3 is TGTGCCAGCAGTCAACCTCTCGGGGGGCAAGGCAATGAGCAGTTCTTC. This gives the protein CASSQPLGGQGNEQFF.

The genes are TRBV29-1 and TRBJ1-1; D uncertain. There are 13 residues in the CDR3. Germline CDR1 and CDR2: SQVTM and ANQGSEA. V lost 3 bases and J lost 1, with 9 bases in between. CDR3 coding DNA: TGCAGCGTTGAGGGCTCGGCGAACACTGAAGCTTTCTTT. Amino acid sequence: CSVEGSANTEAFF.

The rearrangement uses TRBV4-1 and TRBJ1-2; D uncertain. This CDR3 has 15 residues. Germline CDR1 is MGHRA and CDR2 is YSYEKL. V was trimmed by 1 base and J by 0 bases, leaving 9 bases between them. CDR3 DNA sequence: TGCGCCAGCAGCCAAGTGAGCGTAGCTAACTATGGCTACACCTTC. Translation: CASSQVSVANYGYTF.

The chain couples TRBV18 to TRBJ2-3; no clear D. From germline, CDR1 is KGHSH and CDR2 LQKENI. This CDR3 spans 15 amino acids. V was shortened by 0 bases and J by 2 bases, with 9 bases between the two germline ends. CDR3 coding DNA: TGTGCCAGCTCACCACCGAACAGAAACACAGATACGCAGTATTTT. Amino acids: CASSPPNRNTDTQYF.

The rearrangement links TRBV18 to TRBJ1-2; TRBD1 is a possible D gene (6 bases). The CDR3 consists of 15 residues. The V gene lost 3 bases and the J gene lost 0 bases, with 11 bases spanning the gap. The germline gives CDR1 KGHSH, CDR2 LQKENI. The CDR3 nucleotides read TGTGCCAGCTCACCGAGGACAGATACTAACTATGGCTACACCTTC. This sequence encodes CASSPRTDTNYGYTF.

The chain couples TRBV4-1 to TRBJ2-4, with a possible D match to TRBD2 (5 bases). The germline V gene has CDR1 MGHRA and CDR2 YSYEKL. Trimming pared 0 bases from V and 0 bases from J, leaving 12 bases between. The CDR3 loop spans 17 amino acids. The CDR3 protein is CASSQDSRLTAKNIQYF. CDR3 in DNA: TGCGCCAGCAGCCAAGATTCACGACTAACAGCCAAAAACATTCAGTACTTC.

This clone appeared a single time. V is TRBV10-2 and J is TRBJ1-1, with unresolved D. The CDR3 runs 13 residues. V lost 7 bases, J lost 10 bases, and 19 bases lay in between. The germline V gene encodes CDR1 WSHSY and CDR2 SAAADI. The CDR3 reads CASTNRPERGAFF. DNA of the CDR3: TGCGCCAGCACCAATAGACCTGAGCGGGGAGCTTTCTTT.

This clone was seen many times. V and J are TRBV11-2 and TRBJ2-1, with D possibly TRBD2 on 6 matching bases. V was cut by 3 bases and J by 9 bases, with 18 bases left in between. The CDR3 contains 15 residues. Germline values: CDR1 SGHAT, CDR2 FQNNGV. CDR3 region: CASSFNSGVLGEQFF. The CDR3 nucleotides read TGTGCCAGCAGCTTTAACTCGGGGGTTTTGGGTGAGCAGTTCTTC.

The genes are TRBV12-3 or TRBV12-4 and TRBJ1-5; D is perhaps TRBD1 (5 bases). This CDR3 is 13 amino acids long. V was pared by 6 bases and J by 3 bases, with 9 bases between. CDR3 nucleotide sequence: TGTGCCAGCAGCCGGGGGAACAATCAGCCCCAGCATTTT. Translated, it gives CASSRGNNQPQHF.

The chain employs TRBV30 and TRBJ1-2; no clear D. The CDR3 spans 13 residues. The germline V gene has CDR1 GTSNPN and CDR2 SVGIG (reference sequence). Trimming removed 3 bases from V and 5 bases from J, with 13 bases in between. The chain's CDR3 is CAWRETSSYGYTF. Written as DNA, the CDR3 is TGTGCCTGGAGGGAGACCTCCTCTTATGGCTACACCTTC.

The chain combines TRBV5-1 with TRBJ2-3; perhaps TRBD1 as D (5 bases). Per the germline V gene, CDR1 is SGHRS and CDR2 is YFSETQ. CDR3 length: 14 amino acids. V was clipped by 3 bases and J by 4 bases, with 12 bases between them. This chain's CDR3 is CASSSSPTADTQYF. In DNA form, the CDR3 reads TGCGCCAGCAGCTCGTCCCCGACAGCAGATACGCAGTATTTT.

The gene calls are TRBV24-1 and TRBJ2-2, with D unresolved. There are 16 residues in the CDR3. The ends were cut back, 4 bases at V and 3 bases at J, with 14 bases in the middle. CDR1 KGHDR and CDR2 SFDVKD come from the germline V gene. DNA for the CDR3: TGTGCCACCAGTGACCGTGCTCTTGAGGACACCGGGGAGCTGTTTTTT. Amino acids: CATSDRALEDTGELFF.

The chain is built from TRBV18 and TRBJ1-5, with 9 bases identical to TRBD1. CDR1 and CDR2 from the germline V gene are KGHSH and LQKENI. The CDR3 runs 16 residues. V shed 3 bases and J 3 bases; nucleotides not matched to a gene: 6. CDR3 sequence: CASSPEGTGNNQPQHF. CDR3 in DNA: TGTGCCAGCTCACCTGAAGGGACAGGGAACAATCAGCCCCAGCATTTT.

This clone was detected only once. The CDR3 spells CASSLDIAGSPEQYF. As DNA, the CDR3 is TGCGCCAGCAGCTTGGATATAGCGGGATCCCCCGAGCAGTACTTC. The chain has TRBV5-1 and TRBJ2-7, with TRBD2 matching over 8 bases. V trimming: 0 bases; J trimming: 6 bases; junction bases outside the gene matches: 8. The CDR3 contains 15 residues. In germline, CDR1 is SGHRS, CDR2 YFSETQ. Together with reference TRBV5-1 and TRBJ2-7, the CDR3 gives the full variable domain: KAGVTQTPRYLIKTRGQQVTLSCSPISGHRSVSWYQQTPGQGLQFLFEYFSETQRNKGNFPGRFSGRQFSNSRSEMNVSTLELGDSALYLCASSLDIAGSPEQYFGPGTRLTVT.

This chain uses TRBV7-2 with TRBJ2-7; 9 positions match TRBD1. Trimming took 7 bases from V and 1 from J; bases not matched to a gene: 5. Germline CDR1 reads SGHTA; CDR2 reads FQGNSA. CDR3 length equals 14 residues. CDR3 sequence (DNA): TGTGCCAGCAAAGACAGGGGGATTTCCTACGAGCAGTACTTC. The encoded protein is CASKDRGISYEQYF.

In DNA, the CDR3 is TGTGCCTGGACGCAGGGGCGCATAGTCACTGAAGCTTTCTTT. Its translation: CAWTQGRIVTEAFF. This chain uses TRBV30 with TRBJ1-1, with D maybe TRBD1 (6 bases). Germline-derived CDR1 and CDR2 are GTSNPN and SVGIG (reference sequence). The CDR3 is 14 residues long. The V and J ends lost 4 bases and 4 bases respectively, with 16 bases between them.

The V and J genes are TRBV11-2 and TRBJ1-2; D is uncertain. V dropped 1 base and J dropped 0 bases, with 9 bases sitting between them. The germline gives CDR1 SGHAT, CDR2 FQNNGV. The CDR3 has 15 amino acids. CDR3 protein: CASSLGPGANYGYTF. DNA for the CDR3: TGTGCCAGCAGCTTAGGACCGGGAGCTAACTATGGCTACACCTTC.

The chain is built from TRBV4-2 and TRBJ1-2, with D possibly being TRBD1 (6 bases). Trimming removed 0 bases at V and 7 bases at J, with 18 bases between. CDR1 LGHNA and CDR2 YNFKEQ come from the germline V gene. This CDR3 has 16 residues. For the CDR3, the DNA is TGTGCCAGCAGCCAAGAATACAGGGACACGGCGATTGGCTACACCTTC. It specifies CASSQEYRDTAIGYTF.

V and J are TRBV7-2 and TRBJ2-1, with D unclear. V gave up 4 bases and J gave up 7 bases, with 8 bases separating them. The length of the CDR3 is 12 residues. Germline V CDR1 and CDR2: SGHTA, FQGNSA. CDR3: CASSSNRNEQFF. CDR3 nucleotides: TGTGCCAGCAGCTCGAATAGAAATGAGCAGTTCTTC.

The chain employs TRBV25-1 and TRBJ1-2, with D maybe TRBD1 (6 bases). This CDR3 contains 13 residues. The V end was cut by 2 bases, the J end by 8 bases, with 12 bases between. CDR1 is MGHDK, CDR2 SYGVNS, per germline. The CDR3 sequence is CASSERDTGGYTF. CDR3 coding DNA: TGTGCCAGCAGTGAAAGGGACACGGGAGGCTACACCTTC.

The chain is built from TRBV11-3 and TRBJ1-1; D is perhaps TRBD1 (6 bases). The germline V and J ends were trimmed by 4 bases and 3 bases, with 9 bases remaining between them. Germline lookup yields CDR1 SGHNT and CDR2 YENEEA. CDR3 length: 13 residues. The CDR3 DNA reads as TGTGCCAGCAGCTCACAGGGTTACACTGAAGCTTTCTTT. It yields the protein CASSSQGYTEAFF.

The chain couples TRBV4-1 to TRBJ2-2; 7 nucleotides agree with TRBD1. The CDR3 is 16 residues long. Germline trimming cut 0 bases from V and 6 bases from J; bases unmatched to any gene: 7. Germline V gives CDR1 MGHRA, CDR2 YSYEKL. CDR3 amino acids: CASSQDQDRDAGELFF. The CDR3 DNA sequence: TGCGCCAGCAGCCAAGATCAAGACAGGGATGCCGGGGAGCTGTTTTTT.

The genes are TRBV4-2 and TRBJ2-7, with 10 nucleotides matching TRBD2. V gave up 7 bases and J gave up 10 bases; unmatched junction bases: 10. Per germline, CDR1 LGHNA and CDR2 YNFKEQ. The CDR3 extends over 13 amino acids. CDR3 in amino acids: CASNTPSGSVQYF. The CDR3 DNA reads TGTGCCAGCAACACCCCTAGCGGGAGCGTACAGTACTTC.

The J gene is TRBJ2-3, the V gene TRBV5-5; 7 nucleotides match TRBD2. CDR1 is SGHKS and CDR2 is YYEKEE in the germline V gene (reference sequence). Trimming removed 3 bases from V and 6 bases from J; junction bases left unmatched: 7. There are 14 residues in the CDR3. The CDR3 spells CASSWGGSVDTQYF. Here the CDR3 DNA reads TGTGCCAGCAGCTGGGGGGGTAGCGTGGATACGCAGTATTTT.

CDR3 sequence reads: CASSPRTGGTGELFF. The CDR3 DNA is TGTGCCAGCAGCCCACGGACAGGGGGCACCGGGGAGCTGTTTTTT. V is TRBV7-8 and J is TRBJ2-2; 10 bases align to TRBD1. Losses at the gene ends were 5 bases for V and 4 bases for J; bases not matched to a gene: 4. Looked up from germline, CDR1 is SGHVS and CDR2 is FQNEAQ. This CDR3 region has 15 residues. Complete variable domain (other parts from reference TRBV7-8 and TRBJ2-2): GAGVSQSPRYKVAKRGQDVALRCDPISGHVSLFWYQQALGQGPEFLTYFQNEAQLDKSGLPSDRFFAERPEGSVSTLKIQRTQQEDSAVYLCASSPRTGGTGELFFGEGSRLTVL.

CDR3 in amino acids: CASSQAGWGDTGELFF. The CDR3 coding sequence is TGCGCCAGCAGCCAAGCCGGATGGGGGGACACCGGGGAGCTGTTTTTT. The J gene is TRBJ2-2, the V gene TRBV4-3, with D possibly TRBD2 on 6 matching bases. This CDR3 is built from 16 residues. Germline CDR1 LGHNA, CDR2 YSLEER. Trimming pared 1 base from V and 3 bases from J, leaving 12 bases between.

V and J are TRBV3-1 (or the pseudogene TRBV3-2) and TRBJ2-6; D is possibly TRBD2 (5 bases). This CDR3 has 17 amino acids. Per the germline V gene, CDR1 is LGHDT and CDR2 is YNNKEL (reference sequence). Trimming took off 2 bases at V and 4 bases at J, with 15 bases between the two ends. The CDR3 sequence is CASSQSGFEAGANVLTF. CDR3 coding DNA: TGTGCCAGCAGCCAATCGGGATTTGAGGCCGGGGCCAACGTCCTGACTTTC.

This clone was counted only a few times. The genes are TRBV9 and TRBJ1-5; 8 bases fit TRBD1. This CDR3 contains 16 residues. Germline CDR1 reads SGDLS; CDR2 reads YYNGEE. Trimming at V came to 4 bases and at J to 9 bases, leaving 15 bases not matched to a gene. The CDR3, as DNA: TGTGCCAGCAGCCCGGACAGGGATGGCCCGGGGAGGCCCCAGCATTTT. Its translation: CASSPDRDGPGRPQHF.

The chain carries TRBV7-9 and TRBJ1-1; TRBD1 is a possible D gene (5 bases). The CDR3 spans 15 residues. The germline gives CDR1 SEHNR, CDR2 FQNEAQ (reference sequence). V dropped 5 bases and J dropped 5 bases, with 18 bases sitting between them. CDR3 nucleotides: TGTGCCAGCAGCAAACGGGGGGGGTTGGTTACTGAAGCTTTCTTT. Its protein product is CASSKRGGLVTEAFF.

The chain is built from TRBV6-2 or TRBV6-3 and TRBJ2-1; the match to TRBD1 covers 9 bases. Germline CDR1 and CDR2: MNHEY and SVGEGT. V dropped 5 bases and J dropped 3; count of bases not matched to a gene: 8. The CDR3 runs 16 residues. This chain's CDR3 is CASSPDRGAVYNEQFF. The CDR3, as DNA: TGTGCCAGCAGTCCCGACAGGGGGGCGGTCTACAATGAGCAGTTCTTC.

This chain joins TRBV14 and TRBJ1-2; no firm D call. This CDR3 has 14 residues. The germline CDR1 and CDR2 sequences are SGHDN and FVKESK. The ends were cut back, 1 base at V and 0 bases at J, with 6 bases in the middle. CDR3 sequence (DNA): TGTGCCAGCAGCCAAGCCTCCGCTAACTATGGCTACACCTTC. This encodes CASSQASANYGYTF.